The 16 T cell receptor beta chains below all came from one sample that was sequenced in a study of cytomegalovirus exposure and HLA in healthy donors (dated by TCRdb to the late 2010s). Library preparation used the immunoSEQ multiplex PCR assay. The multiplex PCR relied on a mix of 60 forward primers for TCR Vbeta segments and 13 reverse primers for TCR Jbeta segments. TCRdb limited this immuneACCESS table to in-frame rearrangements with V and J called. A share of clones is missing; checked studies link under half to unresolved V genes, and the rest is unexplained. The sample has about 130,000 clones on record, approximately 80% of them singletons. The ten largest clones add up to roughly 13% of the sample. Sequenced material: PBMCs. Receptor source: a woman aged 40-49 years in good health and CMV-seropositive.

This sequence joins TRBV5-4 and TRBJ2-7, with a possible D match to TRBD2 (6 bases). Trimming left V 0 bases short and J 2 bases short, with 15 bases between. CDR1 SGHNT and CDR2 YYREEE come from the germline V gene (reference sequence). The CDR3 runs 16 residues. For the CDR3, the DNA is TGTGCCAGCAGCTTGGTGGGGGGAGCGGCCGCCTACGAGCAGTACTTC. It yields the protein CASSLVGGAAAYEQYF.

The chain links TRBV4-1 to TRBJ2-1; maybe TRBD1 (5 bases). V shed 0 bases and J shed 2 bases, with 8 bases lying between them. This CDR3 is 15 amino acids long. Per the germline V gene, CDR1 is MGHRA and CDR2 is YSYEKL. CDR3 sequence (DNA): TGCGCCAGCAGCCAAGATCAGGGCGCCTACAATGAGCAGTTCTTC. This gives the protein CASSQDQGAYNEQFF.

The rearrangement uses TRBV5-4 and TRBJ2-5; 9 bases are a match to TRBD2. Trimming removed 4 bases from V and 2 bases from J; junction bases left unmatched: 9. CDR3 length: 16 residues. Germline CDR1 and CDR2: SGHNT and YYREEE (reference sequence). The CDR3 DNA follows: TGTGCCAGCAGCCGAATTGGGACTAGCTATCAAGAGACCCAGTACTTC. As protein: CASSRIGTSYQETQYF.

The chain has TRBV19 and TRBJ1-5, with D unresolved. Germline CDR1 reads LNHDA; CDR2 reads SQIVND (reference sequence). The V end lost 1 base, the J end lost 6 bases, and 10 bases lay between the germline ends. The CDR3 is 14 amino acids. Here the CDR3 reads CASSIGHNGQPQHF. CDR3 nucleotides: TGTGCCAGTAGTATAGGACATAATGGTCAGCCCCAGCATTTT.

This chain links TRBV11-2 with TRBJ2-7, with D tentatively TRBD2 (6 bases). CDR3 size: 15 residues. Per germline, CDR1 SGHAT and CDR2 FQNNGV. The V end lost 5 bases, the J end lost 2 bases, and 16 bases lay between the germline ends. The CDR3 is CASSTHSGLPYEQYF. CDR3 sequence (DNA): TGTGCCAGCAGCACACATAGCGGATTACCCTACGAGCAGTACTTC.

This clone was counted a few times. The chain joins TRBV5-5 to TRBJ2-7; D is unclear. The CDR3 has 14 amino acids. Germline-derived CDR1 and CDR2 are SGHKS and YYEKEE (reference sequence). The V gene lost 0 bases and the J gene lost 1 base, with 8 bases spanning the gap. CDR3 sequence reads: CASSLGLSSYEQYF. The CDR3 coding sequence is TGTGCCAGCAGCTTGGGACTTAGTTCCTACGAGCAGTACTTC.

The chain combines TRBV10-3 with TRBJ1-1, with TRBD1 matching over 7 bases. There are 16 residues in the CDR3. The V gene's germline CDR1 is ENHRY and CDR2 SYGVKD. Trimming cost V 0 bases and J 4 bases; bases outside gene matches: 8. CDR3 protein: CAISESEDRESTEAFF. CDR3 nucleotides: TGTGCCATCAGTGAGTCGGAAGACAGGGAATCCACTGAAGCTTTCTTT.

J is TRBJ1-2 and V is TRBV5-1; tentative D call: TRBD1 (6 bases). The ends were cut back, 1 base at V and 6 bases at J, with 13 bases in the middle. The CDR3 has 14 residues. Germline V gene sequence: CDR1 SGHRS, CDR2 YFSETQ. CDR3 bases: TGCGCCAGCAGCTTGTACCAGGGGAACGATGGCTACACCTTC. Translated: CASSLYQGNDGYTF.

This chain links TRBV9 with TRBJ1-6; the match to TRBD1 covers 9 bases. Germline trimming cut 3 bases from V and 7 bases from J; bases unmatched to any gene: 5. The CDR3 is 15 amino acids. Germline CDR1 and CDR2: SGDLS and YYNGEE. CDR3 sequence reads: CASSGGQGGNSPLHF. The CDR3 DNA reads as TGTGCCAGCAGCGGGGGACAGGGAGGGAATTCACCCCTCCACTTT.

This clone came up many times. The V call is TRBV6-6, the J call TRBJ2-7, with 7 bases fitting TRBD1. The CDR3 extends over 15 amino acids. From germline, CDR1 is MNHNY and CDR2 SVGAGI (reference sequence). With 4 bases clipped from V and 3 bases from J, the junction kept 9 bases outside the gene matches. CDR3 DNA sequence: TGTGCCAGCAGTTTTAGCGACAGGGCAAGCTACGAGCAGTACTTC. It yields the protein CASSFSDRASYEQYF.

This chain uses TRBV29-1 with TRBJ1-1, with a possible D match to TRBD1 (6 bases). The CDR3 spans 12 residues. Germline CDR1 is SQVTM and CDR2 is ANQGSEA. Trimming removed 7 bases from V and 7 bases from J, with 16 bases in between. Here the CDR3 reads CSAGDTANEAFF. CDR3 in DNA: TGCAGCGCTGGGGACACCGCAAATGAAGCTTTCTTT.

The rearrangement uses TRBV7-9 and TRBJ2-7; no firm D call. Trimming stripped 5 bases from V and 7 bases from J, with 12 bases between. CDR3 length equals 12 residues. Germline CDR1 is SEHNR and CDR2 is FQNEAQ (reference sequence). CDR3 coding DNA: TGTGCCAGCAGCCCTTCAGGTGGGGAGCAGTACTTC. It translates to CASSPSGGEQYF.

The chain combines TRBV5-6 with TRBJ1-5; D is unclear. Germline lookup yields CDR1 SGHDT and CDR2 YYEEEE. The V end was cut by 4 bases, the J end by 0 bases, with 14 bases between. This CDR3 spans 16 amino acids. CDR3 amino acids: CASSRGGIYSNQPQHF. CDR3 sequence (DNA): TGTGCCAGCAGCCGCGGAGGGATTTATAGCAATCAGCCCCAGCATTTT.

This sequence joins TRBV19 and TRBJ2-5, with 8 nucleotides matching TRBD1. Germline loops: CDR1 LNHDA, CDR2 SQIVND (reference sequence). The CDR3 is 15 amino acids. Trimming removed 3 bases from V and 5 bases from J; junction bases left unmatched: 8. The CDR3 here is CASSISGGARETQYF. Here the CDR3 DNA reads TGTGCCAGTAGTATCTCAGGGGGCGCGAGGGAGACCCAGTACTTC.

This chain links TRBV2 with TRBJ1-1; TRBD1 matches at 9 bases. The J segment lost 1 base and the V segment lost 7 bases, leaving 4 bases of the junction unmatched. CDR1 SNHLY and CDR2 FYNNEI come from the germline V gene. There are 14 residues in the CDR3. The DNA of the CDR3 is TGTGCCAGCACTTGGACAGGGGCGAACACTGAAGCTTTCTTT. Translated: CASTWTGANTEAFF.

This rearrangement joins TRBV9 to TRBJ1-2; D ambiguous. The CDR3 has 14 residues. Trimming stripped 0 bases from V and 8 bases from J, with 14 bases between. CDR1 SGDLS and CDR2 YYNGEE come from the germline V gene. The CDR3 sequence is CASSVEPGNRGYTF. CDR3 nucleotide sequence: TGTGCCAGCAGCGTAGAGCCCGGGAATCGGGGCTACACCTTC.